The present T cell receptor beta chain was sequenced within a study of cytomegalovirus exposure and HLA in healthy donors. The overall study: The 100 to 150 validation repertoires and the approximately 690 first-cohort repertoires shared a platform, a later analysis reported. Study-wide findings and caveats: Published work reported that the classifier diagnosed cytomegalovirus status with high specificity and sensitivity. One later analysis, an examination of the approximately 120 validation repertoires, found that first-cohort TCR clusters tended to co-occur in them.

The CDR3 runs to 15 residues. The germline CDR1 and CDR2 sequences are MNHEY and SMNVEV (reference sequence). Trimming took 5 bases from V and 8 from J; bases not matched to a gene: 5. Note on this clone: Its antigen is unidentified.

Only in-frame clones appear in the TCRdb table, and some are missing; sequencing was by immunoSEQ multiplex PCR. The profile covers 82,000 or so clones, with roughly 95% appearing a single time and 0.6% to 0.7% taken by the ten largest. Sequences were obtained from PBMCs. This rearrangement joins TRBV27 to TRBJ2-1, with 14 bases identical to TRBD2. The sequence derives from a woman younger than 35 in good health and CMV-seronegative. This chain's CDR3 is CASSPGLAGAYEQFF. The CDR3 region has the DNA TGTGCCAGCAGTCCGGGACTAGCGGGAGCCTATGAGCAGTTCTTC.